This TCR beta chain emerged from a study of T cell responses to AZD1222 COVID-19 vaccine. Points from the study as a whole: Clonal diversity was possibly underestimated, and the donors were mostly white British, with more females. Targets within unmutated variant regions were reportedly found for nearly half of spike-specific TCRs. Repertoire samples came only from after the peak T cell response.

V was clipped by 5 bases and J by 4 bases, with 11 bases between them. The CDR3 consists of 13 residues. Germline lookup yields CDR1 MNHEY and CDR2 SVGEGT. Of note for this clone: The antigen is not known.

Some clones are missing from TCRdb's copy, which holds only in-frame ones; the method was immunoSEQ multiplex PCR. The sample holds about 140,000 clones; about 92% are singletons and the top ten take roughly 3.1%. The chain has TRBV6-2 or TRBV6-3 and TRBJ1-2; D unclear. This sequence was found in an adult in good health. Sample: peripheral blood, taken on day 0 of AZD1222 vaccination. The CDR3 region is CASSEGWIYGYTF. The CDR3 bases are TGTGCCAGCAGTGAGGGTTGGATCTATGGCTACACCTTC.